The clone carrying this T cell receptor (beta chain) is labeled medium-sized. The data belong to a study of immune reconstitution after stem cell transplant in scleroderma. The CDR3 consists of 15 residues. Germline-derived CDR1 and CDR2 are ENHRY and SYGVKD. V lost 3 bases and J lost 0, with 12 bases in between. TCRdb used MiXCR to reprocess the RT-PCR reads, holding one entry per CDR3 protein. The profile shows 2,100 or so distinct CDR3 sequences, around 7.8% of them singletons. The rearrangement links TRBV10-3 to TRBJ2-7; TRBD1 might be the D (6 bases). This clonotype was obtained from a male donor with systemic sclerosis. This sample was gathered before or after autologous hematopoietic stem cell transplantation (not recorded which). This chain's CDR3 is CAISDGTFDSYEQYF. For the CDR3, the DNA is TGTGCCATCAGTGACGGGACATTTGACTCCTACGAGCAGTACTTC.